This is a list of T cell receptor beta chains from one sample in a study of blood T cell repertoires in COVID-19. Sequencing was performed with immunoSEQ multiplex PCR; in TCRdb, only in-frame clones are kept and a portion is missing. The table includes under 300,000 clones, around 90% detected once. Source material: PBMCs or T cells enriched from blood (not recorded which). Every receptor here comes from a woman in her forties or fifties who had recovered from COVID-19. Each CDR3 is given with its conserved first and last residue. D genes are given only for firm matches. Size tells how often a clone was seen (once, few, many) or the class of an expanded clone, and some rows leave it out.

d_call	j_call	v_call	clone_size	cdr3_nt	cdr3_aa
TRBD1	TRBJ2-7	TRBV7-2	-	TGTGCCAGCAGCACGAGACAGGGGTTCAACGAGCAGTACTTC	CASSTRQGFNEQYF
TRBD1	TRBJ1-6	TRBV19	few	TGTGCCAGTAGCGAGAGGGACAGGGGTTCACCCCTCCACTTT	CASSERDRGSPLHF
-	TRBJ1-6	TRBV25-1	-	TGTGCCAGCAGTGAATCGGGGAAACAGAATTCACCCCTCCACTTT	CASSESGKQNSPLHF
-	TRBJ1-1	TRBV19	-	TGTGCCAGTAGTACGGCCGACAACATGAACACTGAAGCTTTCTTT	CASSTADNMNTEAFF
-	TRBJ1-2	TRBV28	-	TGTGCCAGCAGTCGTTCGTATGGCTACACCTTC	CASSRSYGYTF
-	TRBJ2-7	TRBV3-1/TRBV3-2	-	TGTGCCAGCAGCCAAGGTGGCGGATCCTACGAGCAGTACTTC	CASSQGGGSYEQYF
TRBD1	TRBJ1-5	TRBV2	-	TGTGCCAGCAGCGGGACAGGTAGCAATCAGCCCCAGCATTTT	CASSGTGSNQPQHF
TRBD1	TRBJ1-6	TRBV2	-	TGTGCCAGCAGCGACAGGGTTGGAGTGTCGAATTCACCCCTCCACTTT	CASSDRVGVSNSPLHF
TRBD2	TRBJ2-2	TRBV30	-	TGTGCCTGGAATAAGCGGGAGGCCGGGGAGCTGTTTTTT	CAWNKREAGELFF
TRBD1	TRBJ2-3	TRBV19	-	TGTGCCAGTAGTTCCCGACAGGGGGACACAGATACGCAGTATTTT	CASSSRQGDTDTQYF
TRBD2	TRBJ2-2	TRBV28	-	TGTGCCAGCAGTGCGGGAGTAGACACCGGGGAGCTGTTTTTT	CASSAGVDTGELFF
-	TRBJ2-3	TRBV27	-	TGTGCCAGCAGTTTGAAGACTAGAAGCACAGATACGCAGTATTTT	CASSLKTRSTDTQYF
-	TRBJ2-2	TRBV2	-	TGTGCCAGCCTACGGAGCGGTTGGACCGGGGAGCTGTTTTTT	CASLRSGWTGELFF
TRBD1	TRBJ1-5	TRBV28	-	TGTGCCAGCAGCCTTACAGGGGTTAGCAATCAGCCCCAGCATTTT	CASSLTGVSNQPQHF
-	TRBJ2-2	TRBV5-1	-	TGCGCCAGCAGCTTGCTTAGCGGTAGCGGGGAGCTGTTTTTT	CASSLLSGSGELFF
TRBD1	TRBJ1-2	TRBV5-1	-	TGCGCCAGCAGCCCCTGGACAGGGGTGAAAAGCGGCTACACCTTC	CASSPWTGVKSGYTF
TRBD1	TRBJ1-1	TRBV28	-	TGTGCCAGCAGCCCAGGGGGCCTGAACACTGAAGCTTTCTTT	CASSPGGLNTEAFF
TRBD1	TRBJ1-4	TRBV19	few	TGTGCCAGCCGATCCAGGACAGGGAAAGAAAAACTGTTTTTT	CASRSRTGKEKLFF
TRBD2	TRBJ2-1	TRBV2	-	TGTGCCAGCGCCCCGGGGGGGGTCGAGAATGAGCAGTTCTTC	CASAPGGVENEQFF
-	TRBJ1-3	TRBV28	-	TGTGCCAGCAGTTTATACGGGGGATCCGGAAACACCATATATTTT	CASSLYGGSGNTIYF
-	TRBJ1-3	TRBV7-9	-	TGTGCCAGCAGCCGGGCGGGGGATGCTGGAAACACCATATATTTT	CASSRAGDAGNTIYF
TRBD2	TRBJ2-4	TRBV19	-	TGTGCCAGTAGTCCGGGGACTAGCGGGAGCAGGGGCCTAGCCAAAAACATTCAGTACTTC	CASSPGTSGSRGLAKNIQYF
-	TRBJ2-2	TRBV28	-	TGTGCCAGCACTAACGGAGGGGGGGCGGCCGGGGAGCTGTTTTTT	CASTNGGGAAGELFF
TRBD2	TRBJ2-1	TRBV18	-	TGTGCCAGCTCTCCTGGGACTAGCGGGAGGTTTGAGCAGTTCTTC	CASSPGTSGRFEQFF